These T cell receptor beta chains were read from a single sample in a study of blood T cell repertoires in COVID-19. Sequencing was performed with immunoSEQ multiplex PCR; in TCRdb, only in-frame clones are kept and a portion is missing. The sample consists of roughly 120,000 clones, 90% of them appearing once. The sample was peripheral blood. These receptors were obtained from a human donor in a cohort sampled during active COVID-19. The CDR3 runs from the conserved cysteine through the conserved F or W. The order of the fields is J gene, clone size, V gene, D gene, CDR3 protein, CDR3 DNA. The D gene is left open where the match is weak. Part of the rows lack a size; the others show once, few, many or a class for expanded clones.

J gene: TRBJ2-2; clone size: NA; V gene: TRBV7-6; D gene: TRBD1; CDR3 protein: CASSPRPGQGNTGELFF; CDR3 DNA: TGTGCCAGCAGCCCCCGACCGGGACAGGGGAACACCGGGGAGCTGTTTTTT
J gene: TRBJ1-5; clone size: NA; V gene: TRBV19; D gene: NA; CDR3 protein: CASTPRTANSNQPQHF; CDR3 DNA: TGTGCCAGTACCCCCAGGACAGCTAATAGCAATCAGCCCCAGCATTTT
J gene: TRBJ1-2; clone size: NA; V gene: TRBV7-3; D gene: NA; CDR3 protein: CASSSFQGYGYTF; CDR3 DNA: TGTGCCAGCAGCTCCTTTCAGGGCTATGGCTACACCTTC
J gene: TRBJ1-4; clone size: NA; V gene: TRBV19; D gene: NA; CDR3 protein: CASTGTYATNEKLFF; CDR3 DNA: TGTGCCAGCACAGGGACCTATGCAACTAATGAAAAACTGTTTTTT
J gene: TRBJ2-3; clone size: NA; V gene: TRBV5-5; D gene: TRBD2; CDR3 protein: CASSLTPGLAGSQDTQYF; CDR3 DNA: TGTGCCAGCAGCTTAACACCGGGACTAGCGGGGTCTCAAGATACGCAGTATTTT
J gene: TRBJ1-6; clone size: NA; V gene: TRBV5-1; D gene: TRBD1; CDR3 protein: CASSSGQGDSPLHF; CDR3 DNA: TGCGCCAGCAGCTCAGGACAGGGAGATTCACCCCTCCACTTT
J gene: TRBJ1-3; clone size: NA; V gene: TRBV13; D gene: NA; CDR3 protein: CASSIGWTEIGNTIYF; CDR3 DNA: TGTGCCAGCAGCATAGGCTGGACAGAGATTGGGAACACCATATATTTT
J gene: TRBJ1-1; clone size: NA; V gene: TRBV18; D gene: NA; CDR3 protein: CASSPSDSREAFF; CDR3 DNA: TGTGCCAGCTCACCATCCGACAGCCGTGAAGCTTTCTTT
J gene: TRBJ2-2; clone size: NA; V gene: TRBV19; D gene: NA; CDR3 protein: CASRTTRFSAGELFF; CDR3 DNA: TGTGCCAGTAGGACCACTAGGTTTTCGGCCGGGGAGCTGTTTTTT
J gene: TRBJ1-1; clone size: NA; V gene: TRBV5-1; D gene: NA; CDR3 protein: CASSLRQGNTEAFF; CDR3 DNA: TGCGCCAGCAGCTTAAGGCAGGGGAACACTGAAGCTTTCTTT
J gene: TRBJ2-7; clone size: NA; V gene: TRBV18; D gene: NA; CDR3 protein: CASSPELATYEQYF; CDR3 DNA: TGTGCCAGCTCACCAGAGCTAGCCACCTACGAGCAGTACTTC
J gene: TRBJ1-2; clone size: NA; V gene: TRBV3-1/TRBV3-2; D gene: TRBD1; CDR3 protein: CASSNTGTGLYGYTF; CDR3 DNA: TGTGCCAGCAGCAACACCGGGACAGGGCTCTATGGCTACACCTTC
J gene: TRBJ1-6; clone size: NA; V gene: TRBV6-1; D gene: NA; CDR3 protein: CASSEIHGNGINSPLHF; CDR3 DNA: TGTGCCAGCAGTGAAATCCACGGGAACGGGATTAATTCACCCCTCCACTTT
J gene: TRBJ2-7; clone size: few; V gene: TRBV2; D gene: NA; CDR3 protein: CASNGRRWEQYF; CDR3 DNA: TGTGCCAGCAACGGCAGGCGATGGGAGCAGTACTTC
J gene: TRBJ2-3; clone size: NA; V gene: TRBV5-5; D gene: NA; CDR3 protein: CASSLEWAGGYF; CDR3 DNA: TGTGCCAGCAGCTTGGAATGGGCCGGAGGGTATTTT
J gene: TRBJ1-6; clone size: NA; V gene: TRBV7-3; D gene: NA; CDR3 protein: CASSLRSGLPSSYNSPLHF; CDR3 DNA: TGTGCCAGCAGCTTAAGATCGGGACTCCCGAGCTCCTATAATTCACCCCTCCACTTT
J gene: TRBJ2-3; clone size: NA; V gene: TRBV28; D gene: NA; CDR3 protein: CASSPPGFTDTQYF; CDR3 DNA: TGTGCCAGCAGTCCCCCAGGGTTCACAGATACGCAGTATTTT
J gene: TRBJ1-6; clone size: NA; V gene: TRBV18; D gene: TRBD1; CDR3 protein: CASSFDRVSPLHF; CDR3 DNA: TGTGCCAGCTCCTTCGACAGGGTTTCACCCCTCCACTTT
J gene: TRBJ2-6; clone size: NA; V gene: TRBV5-1; D gene: TRBD1; CDR3 protein: CASSLGSDRGFSGANVLTF; CDR3 DNA: TGCGCCAGCAGCTTGGGTTCGGACAGGGGGTTCTCTGGGGCCAACGTCCTGACTTTC
J gene: TRBJ1-2; clone size: NA; V gene: TRBV19; D gene: TRBD1; CDR3 protein: CATRDRTGTYGYTF; CDR3 DNA: TGTGCCACCAGGGACCGGACAGGGACCTATGGCTACACCTTC
J gene: TRBJ2-1; clone size: NA; V gene: TRBV2; D gene: NA; CDR3 protein: CASSVNPSWFF; CDR3 DNA: TGTGCCAGCAGTGTCAATCCGAGTTGGTTCTTC
J gene: TRBJ1-1; clone size: many; V gene: TRBV4-3; D gene: NA; CDR3 protein: CASSQVASPEAFF; CDR3 DNA: TGCGCCAGCAGCCAAGTGGCCAGTCCGGAAGCTTTCTTT
J gene: TRBJ2-7; clone size: NA; V gene: TRBV28; D gene: TRBD1; CDR3 protein: CATNRRTGVYEQYF; CDR3 DNA: TGTGCCACGAACAGAAGGACAGGGGTTTACGAGCAGTACTTC
J gene: TRBJ1-2; clone size: NA; V gene: TRBV6-5; D gene: TRBD1; CDR3 protein: CASTGQGPGGYTF; CDR3 DNA: TGTGCCAGCACCGGACAGGGCCCGGGGGGCTACACCTTC